This T cell receptor (beta chain) was retrieved from a study of blood T cell dynamics during melanoma immunotherapy. Study-wide results and caveats: Clones driving repertoire changes may be melanoma-specific or general immune activation.

TCRdb keeps only in-frame clones here, not all; method: immunoSEQ multiplex PCR. The table includes some 20,000 clones, nearly 90% detected once. About this clone itself: Its cognate antigen is unknown.

Time point denoted: week 3, after first cycle of checkpoint inhibitor. The CDR3 consists of 14 residues. The germline V gene encodes CDR1 SGHTS and CDR2 YDEGEE. The junction had 17 bases not matched to a gene; V was cut back by 5 bases and J by 15 bases. V is TRBV5-8 and J is TRBJ1-5; TRBD1 matches 7 bases. The clonotype comes from a human donor with melanoma. Sample: blood, taken from a patient treated with checkpoint blockade. In nucleotides, the CDR3 is TGTGCCAGCAGTCCCCGGACAGGCCCGTCAGATAGGCATTTT. Amino acids: CASSPRTGPSDRHF.